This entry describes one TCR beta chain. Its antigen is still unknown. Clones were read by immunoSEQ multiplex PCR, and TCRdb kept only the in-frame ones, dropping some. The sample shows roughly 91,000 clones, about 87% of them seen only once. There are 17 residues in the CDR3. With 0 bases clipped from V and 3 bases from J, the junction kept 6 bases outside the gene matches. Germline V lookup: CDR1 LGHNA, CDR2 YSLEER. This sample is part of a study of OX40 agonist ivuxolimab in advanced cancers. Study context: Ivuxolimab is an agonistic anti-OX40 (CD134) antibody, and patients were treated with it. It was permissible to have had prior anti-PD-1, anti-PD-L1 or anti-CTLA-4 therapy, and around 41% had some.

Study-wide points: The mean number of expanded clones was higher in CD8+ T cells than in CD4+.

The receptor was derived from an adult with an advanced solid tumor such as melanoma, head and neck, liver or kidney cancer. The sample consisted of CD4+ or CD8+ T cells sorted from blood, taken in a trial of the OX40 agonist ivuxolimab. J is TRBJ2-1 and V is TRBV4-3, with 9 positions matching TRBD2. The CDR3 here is CASSQDLAGSFYNEQFF. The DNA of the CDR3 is TGCGCCAGCAGCCAAGATCTAGCGGGGTCTTTCTACAATGAGCAGTTCTTC.